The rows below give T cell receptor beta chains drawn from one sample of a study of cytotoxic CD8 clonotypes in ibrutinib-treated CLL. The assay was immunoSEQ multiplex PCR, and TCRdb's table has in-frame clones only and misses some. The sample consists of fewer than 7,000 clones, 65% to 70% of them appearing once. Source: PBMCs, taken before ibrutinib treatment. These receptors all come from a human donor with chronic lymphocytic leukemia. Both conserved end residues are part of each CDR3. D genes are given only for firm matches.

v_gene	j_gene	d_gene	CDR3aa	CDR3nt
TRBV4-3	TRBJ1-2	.	CASSQDGANYGYTF	TGCGCCAGCAGCCAAGATGGGGCCAACTATGGCTACACCTTC
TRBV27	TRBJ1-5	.	CASSETSESNQPQHF	TGTGCCAGCAGTGAAACCTCTGAAAGCAATCAGCCCCAGCATTTT
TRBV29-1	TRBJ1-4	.	CSVIRATNEKLFF	TGCAGCGTCATACGGGCAACTAATGAAAAACTGTTTTTT
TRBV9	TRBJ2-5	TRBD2	CASSGGIAGGTETQYF	TGTGCCAGCAGCGGGGGGATAGCGGGGGGTACGGAGACCCAGTACTTC
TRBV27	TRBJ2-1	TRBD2	CASSPRLAGAHEQFF	TGTGCCAGCAGTCCAAGACTAGCGGGGGCTCATGAGCAGTTCTTC
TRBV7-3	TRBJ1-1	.	CASSLSAGVGTEAFF	TGTGCCAGCAGCCTCTCGGCTGGGGTTGGCACTGAAGCTTTCTTT
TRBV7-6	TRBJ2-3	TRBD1	CASSSDRERTDTQYF	TGTGCCAGCAGTTCCGACAGGGAGAGAACAGATACGCAGTATTTT
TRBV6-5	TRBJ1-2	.	CASRTLGPEDGYTF	TGTGCCAGCAGGACCTTAGGTCCCGAAGATGGCTACACCTTC
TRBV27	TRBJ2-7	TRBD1	CASSLYRGSHEQYF	TGTGCCAGCAGTTTATACAGGGGATCTCACGAGCAGTACTTC
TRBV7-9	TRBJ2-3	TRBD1	CASSFRQGRDTQYF	TGTGCCAGCAGCTTTAGACAGGGGAGAGATACGCAGTATTTT
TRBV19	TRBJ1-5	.	CASSIWDEGNQPQHF	TGTGCCAGTAGTATCTGGGATGAGGGCAATCAGCCCCAGCATTTT